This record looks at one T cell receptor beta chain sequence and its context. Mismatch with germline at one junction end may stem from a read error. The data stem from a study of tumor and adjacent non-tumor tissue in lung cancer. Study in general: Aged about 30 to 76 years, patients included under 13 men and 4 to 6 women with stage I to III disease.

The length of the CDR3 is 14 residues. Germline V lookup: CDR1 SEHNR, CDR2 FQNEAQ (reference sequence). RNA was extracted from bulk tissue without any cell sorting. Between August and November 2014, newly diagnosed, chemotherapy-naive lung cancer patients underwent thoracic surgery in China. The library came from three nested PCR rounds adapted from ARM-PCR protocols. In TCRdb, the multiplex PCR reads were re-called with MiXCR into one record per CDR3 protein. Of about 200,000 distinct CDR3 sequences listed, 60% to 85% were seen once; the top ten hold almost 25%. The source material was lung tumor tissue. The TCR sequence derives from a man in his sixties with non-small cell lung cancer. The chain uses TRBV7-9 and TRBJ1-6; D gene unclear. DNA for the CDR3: TGTGCCAGCAGCTCGGACCCTTATAATTCACCCCTCTACTTT. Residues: CASSSDPYNSPLYF. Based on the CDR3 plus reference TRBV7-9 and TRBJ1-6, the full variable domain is DTGVSQNPRHKITKRGQNVTFRCDPISEHNRLYWYRQTLGQGPEFLTYFQNEAQLEKSRLLSDRFSAERPKGSFSTLEIQRTEQGDSAMYLCASSSDPYNSPLYFGNGTRLTVT.